Listed here are 28 T cell receptor beta chains from one sample, sequenced in a study of T cell responses to AZD1222 COVID-19 vaccine. Profiled with immunoSEQ multiplex PCR; TCRdb holds only in-frame clones, not every one. Of approximately 100,000 clones in the sample, about 89% were seen once. The sample was peripheral blood, taken on day 0 of AZD1222 vaccination. The receptors were sampled from an adult in good health.

J is TRBJ1-4 and V is TRBV7-6, with TRBD1 as a possible D gene (5 bases). Germline V gene data show CDR1 as SGHVS and CDR2 as FNYEAQ. Trimming removed 5 bases from V and 2 bases from J, with 15 bases in between. There are 16 residues in the CDR3. CDR3 sequence reads: CASSLPQGGTNEKLFF. CDR3 coding DNA: TGTGCCAGCAGCCTGCCCCAGGGAGGCACTAATGAAAAACTGTTTTTT. Combining the CDR3 with reference TRBV7-6 and TRBJ1-4 gives the whole variable domain GAGVSQSPRYKVTKRGQDVALRCDPISGHVSLYWYRQALGQGPEFLTYFNYEAQQDKSGLPNDRFSAERPEGSISTLTIQRTEQRDSAMYRCASSLPQGGTNEKLFFGSGTQLSVL.

The chain has TRBV25-1 and TRBJ1-6; D is possibly TRBD1 (5 bases). Germline CDR1 MGHDK, CDR2 SYGVNS. The CDR3 is made up of 13 amino acids. The ends were cut back, 2 bases at V and 10 bases at J, with 9 bases in the middle. The CDR3 nucleotides read TGTGCCAGCAGTGAACGTTACAGGTCACCCCTCCACTTT. It is translated as CASSERYRSPLHF.

The chain uses TRBV13 and TRBJ2-7, with 7 positions matching TRBD1. Looked up from germline, CDR1 is PRHDT and CDR2 is FYEKMQ (reference sequence). The J segment lost 0 bases and the V segment lost 3 bases, leaving 5 bases of the junction unmatched. This CDR3 region has 15 residues. The CDR3 nucleotides are TGTGCCAGCAGCTTGACAGGGCCAGTCTCCTACGAGCAGTACTTC. The encoded protein is CASSLTGPVSYEQYF.

J is TRBJ2-2 and V is TRBV11-2, with 7 bases fitting TRBD1. CDR1 is SGHAT and CDR2 is FQNNGV in the germline V gene. J was trimmed by 1 base and V by 3 bases; bases with no gene match: 5. The CDR3 runs to 16 residues. CDR3 nucleotide sequence: TGTGCCAGCAGCTTGGACAGGCCAGGGAACACCGGGGAGCTGTTTTTT. Residues: CASSLDRPGNTGELFF.

The gene calls are TRBV27 and TRBJ1-3; D is ambiguous. V was pared by 1 base and J by 4 bases, with 5 bases between. Germline CDR1 MNHEY, CDR2 SMNVEV (reference sequence). This CDR3 region has 13 residues. The CDR3, as DNA: TGTGCCAGCAGTTTATATGAAGGAAACACCATATATTTT. This sequence encodes CASSLYEGNTIYF.

This sequence joins TRBV4-1 and TRBJ1-1, with D unclear. Trimming took 2 bases from V and 0 from J, leaving 4 bases between them. CDR1 and CDR2 from the germline V gene are MGHRA and YSYEKL. The CDR3 runs to 13 residues. CDR3 DNA sequence: TGCGCCAGCAGCCAAACATTGAACACTGAAGCTTTCTTT. Its translation is CASSQTLNTEAFF.

The gene calls are TRBV19 and TRBJ1-2; D ambiguous. V lost 1 base to trimming and J lost 7 bases, with 10 bases between them. The CDR3 spans 13 residues. The germline gives CDR1 LNHDA, CDR2 SQIVND (reference sequence). The CDR3 sequence: CASSIVGVGGYTF. As DNA, the CDR3 is TGTGCCAGTAGTATAGTTGGGGTCGGTGGCTACACCTTC.

The genes are TRBV11-2 and TRBJ2-7, with D tentatively TRBD1 or TRBD2 (5 bases each). Germline V gene lookup returns CDR1 SGHAT and CDR2 FQNNGV. V was pared by 2 bases and J by 6 bases, with 17 bases between. The CDR3 is 15 amino acids. The CDR3 DNA follows: TGTGCCAGCAGCTTATTAGGGCAGGGAGAAGGCGAGCAGTACTTC. This gives the protein CASSLLGQGEGEQYF.

This rearrangement joins TRBV28 to TRBJ2-1; 11 nucleotides match TRBD2. This CDR3 comprises 16 residues. After removal of 6 bases from V and 2 bases from J, the junction contained 6 bases not matched to a gene. Germline lookup yields CDR1 MDHEN and CDR2 SYDVKM. CDR3 nucleotide sequence: TGTGCCAGCAGCCTTGTGACTAGCGGGACCTACAATGAGCAGTTCTTC. Translating gives CASSLVTSGTYNEQFF.

The chain recombines TRBV6-5 with TRBJ1-5; D not certain. V lost 4 bases and J 5 bases, leaving 6 bases between the germline ends. This CDR3 comprises 12 residues. Germline CDR1 is MNHEY and CDR2 is SVGAGI. The CDR3 sequence is CASSWGDQPQHF. CDR3 DNA: TGTGCCAGCAGTTGGGGAGATCAGCCCCAGCATTTT.

The CDR3 nucleotides read TGTGCCAGCAGCCAAGCGGGGGGGTTCCAAGAGACCCAGTACTTC. Amino acids: CASSQAGGFQETQYF. J is TRBJ2-5 and V is TRBV4-2, with 8 bases that match TRBD2. With V trimmed by 1 base and J by 1 base, 2 bases remained unmatched. Germline assignment: CDR1 LGHNA and CDR2 YNFKEQ. CDR3 size: 15 residues.

The gene calls are TRBV6-2 or TRBV6-3 and TRBJ2-1, with D perhaps matching TRBD1 (5 bases). The ends were cut back, 6 bases at V and 4 bases at J, with 16 bases in the middle. From germline, CDR1 is MNHEY and CDR2 SVGEGT. The CDR3 has 15 amino acids. The CDR3 sequence is CASSPDRFRYNEQFF. The CDR3 DNA reads TGTGCCAGCAGCCCAGACAGATTTAGATACAATGAGCAGTTCTTC.

The chain carries TRBV15 and TRBJ1-1; possibly TRBD1 for D (5 bases). Trimming left V 6 bases short and J 1 base short, with 15 bases between. From germline, CDR1 is LNHNV and CDR2 YYDKDF (reference sequence). The CDR3 is made up of 15 amino acids. The chain's CDR3 is CATRGGFRGNTEAFF. For the CDR3, the DNA is TGTGCCACCAGGGGGGGATTCAGAGGGAACACTGAAGCTTTCTTT.

V usage is TRBV12-3 or TRBV12-4 and J usage is TRBJ2-2; no definite D call. This CDR3 region has 13 residues. The V end was cut by 6 bases, the J end by 4 bases, with 9 bases between. CDR3 in amino acids: CASSPRITGELFF. The CDR3 region has the DNA TGTGCCAGCAGCCCCAGGATCACCGGGGAGCTGTTTTTT.

The gene calls are TRBV27 and TRBJ2-1, with TRBD2 identical over 11 bases. The V gene end was trimmed by 7 bases and the J gene end by 0 bases; junction bases not matched to a gene: 20. The CDR3 has 21 residues. Germline loops: CDR1 MNHEY, CDR2 SMNVEV (reference sequence). Here the CDR3 reads CASILRVGGLAGGNSYNEQFF. Written as DNA, the CDR3 is TGTGCCAGCATTCTCAGGGTTGGCGGGCTAGCGGGAGGAAACTCCTACAATGAGCAGTTCTTC.

This clone was seen just once. V is TRBV5-1 and J is TRBJ2-3; TRBD1 matches at 7 bases. Germline trimming cut 0 bases from V and 3 bases from J; bases unmatched to any gene: 10. The CDR3 is made up of 17 amino acids. Looked up from germline, CDR1 is SGHRS and CDR2 is YFSETQ. The CDR3 DNA reads TGCGCCAGCAGCTTGGCCGGAAGGGGGCAAGGAACAGATACGCAGTATTTT. Protein product: CASSLAGRGQGTDTQYF.

The chain has TRBV18 and TRBJ1-1, with no clear D. The germline V gene has CDR1 KGHSH and CDR2 LQKENI. V shed 3 bases and J shed 0 bases, with 8 bases lying between them. CDR3 length: 14 residues. CDR3 bases: TGTGCCAGCTCACCTCGCCAGATGAACACTGAAGCTTTCTTT. Its protein product is CASSPRQMNTEAFF.

This clone occurred a few times. The chain is built from TRBV5-1 and TRBJ2-7; 9 positions match TRBD2. CDR3 length equals 18 residues. Germline V CDR1 and CDR2: SGHRS, YFSETQ. Trimming cost V 0 bases and J 4 bases; bases outside gene matches: 14. CDR3 nucleotide sequence: TGCGCCAGCAGCTTGGATCGGCTAGCGGGGACCCAAAGATACGAGCAGTACTTC. As protein: CASSLDRLAGTQRYEQYF.

The chain is built from TRBV5-1 and TRBJ2-1; TRBD2 aligns across 14 bases. Germline CDR1 reads SGHRS; CDR2 reads YFSETQ. The CDR3 has 18 residues. Trimming cost V 1 base and J 6 bases; bases outside gene matches: 9. CDR3 loop: CASSLIGLAGGGSNEQFF. The CDR3 bases are TGCGCCAGCAGCTTGATTGGACTAGCGGGAGGCGGCTCCAATGAGCAGTTCTTC.

The rearrangement joins TRBV7-2 to TRBJ1-6; D not certain. Trimming stripped 2 bases from V and 10 bases from J, with 9 bases between. Germline assignment: CDR1 SGHTA and CDR2 FQGNSA. The CDR3 consists of 13 residues. As DNA, the CDR3 is TGTGCCAGCAGCTTATGGTCGGAGTCACCCCTCCACTTT. Its protein is CASSLWSESPLHF.

The V gene is TRBV6-5, the J gene TRBJ1-1, with D perhaps TRBD1 (6 bases). V was pared by 10 bases and J by 0 bases, with 15 bases between. The CDR3 runs to 14 residues. Germline-derived CDR1 and CDR2 are MNHEY and SVGAGI. CDR3 sequence (DNA): TGTGCCACCGGGGTCAGGGGAATGAACACTGAAGCTTTCTTT. Translation: CATGVRGMNTEAFF.

The J gene is TRBJ1-1, the V gene TRBV7-9, with D unresolved. Germline V gives CDR1 SEHNR, CDR2 FQNEAQ (reference sequence). The CDR3 is 11 residues long. With 0 bases removed from V and 4 bases from J, the gap between germline ends came to 0 bases. In DNA form, the CDR3 reads TGTGCCAGCAGCTTAGCCACTGAAGCTTTCTTT. Its protein is CASSLATEAFF. Looking up the rest from reference TRBV7-9 and TRBJ1-1 gives the full variable domain: DTGVSQNPRHKITKRGQNVTFRCDPISEHNRLYWYRQTLGQGPEFLTYFQNEAQLEKSRLLSDRFSAERPKGSFSTLEIQRTEQGDSAMYLCASSLATEAFFGQGTRLTVV.

This chain joins TRBV7-9 and TRBJ2-3; 12 nucleotides agree with TRBD2. The CDR3 is 16 amino acids. Trimming at V came to 0 bases and at J to 6 bases, leaving 4 bases not matched to a gene. Per the germline V gene, CDR1 is SEHNR and CDR2 is FQNEAQ (reference sequence). CDR3: CASSLAGTSGPDTQYF. The CDR3 region has the DNA TGTGCCAGCAGCTTAGCGGGGACTAGCGGGCCGGATACGCAGTATTTT.

The rearrangement joins TRBV4-1 to TRBJ1-4, with D tentatively TRBD1 (6 bases). With 4 bases removed from V and 2 bases from J, the gap between germline ends came to 26 bases. Per the germline V gene, CDR1 is MGHRA and CDR2 is YSYEKL. This CDR3 region has 20 residues. CDR3 sequence (DNA): TGCGCCAGCAGCCCTACGGGGGGACACCAGTGGGGAGGGACTAATGAAAAACTGTTTTTT. Amino acids: CASSPTGGHQWGGTNEKLFF.

This clone was recorded a few times. The chain carries TRBV5-1 and TRBJ2-1; 14 nucleotides agree with TRBD2. The CDR3 totals 17 residues. V was pared by 0 bases and J by 8 bases, with 7 bases of the junction left unmatched. Germline CDR1 and CDR2: SGHRS and YFSETQ. For the CDR3, the DNA is TGCGCCAGCAGCTTGGCGGCGACTAGCGGGGGGGCACATGAGCAGTTCTTC. It yields the protein CASSLAATSGGAHEQFF.

This chain uses TRBV9 with TRBJ2-5; D is ambiguous. CDR3 size: 11 residues. Germline CDR1 reads SGDLS; CDR2 reads YYNGEE. The V gene lost 0 bases and the J gene lost 3 bases, with 0 bases spanning the gap. The CDR3 protein is CASSVEETQYF. For the CDR3, the DNA is TGTGCCAGCAGCGTAGAAGAGACCCAGTACTTC. Using reference TRBV9 and TRBJ2-5 for the parts outside the CDR3, the full variable domain is DSGVTQTPKHLITATGQRVTLRCSPRSGDLSVYWYQQSLDQGLQFLIQYYNGEERAKGNILERFSAQQFPDLHSELNLSSLELGDSALYFCASSVEETQYFGPGTRLLVL.

The chain joins TRBV19 to TRBJ1-2; D perhaps matches TRBD1 (6 bases). Per germline, CDR1 LNHDA and CDR2 SQIVND (reference sequence). The V end was cut by 4 bases, the J end by 6 bases, with 9 bases between. This CDR3 is built from 12 residues. The DNA for the CDR3 is TGTGCCAGTAGTAGCTACAGGGATGGCTACACCTTC. It yields the protein CASSSYRDGYTF.

This clone was detected only once. The chain employs TRBV4-1 and TRBJ2-5; perhaps TRBD2 as D (6 bases). Germline CDR1 reads MGHRA; CDR2 reads YSYEKL. The CDR3 is 16 residues long. V lost 0 bases and J 3 bases, leaving 14 bases between the germline ends. The CDR3 DNA reads as TGCGCCAGCAGCCAAGAGGCAGCGGGTGGTAAAGAGACCCAGTACTTC. Protein: CASSQEAAGGKETQYF.